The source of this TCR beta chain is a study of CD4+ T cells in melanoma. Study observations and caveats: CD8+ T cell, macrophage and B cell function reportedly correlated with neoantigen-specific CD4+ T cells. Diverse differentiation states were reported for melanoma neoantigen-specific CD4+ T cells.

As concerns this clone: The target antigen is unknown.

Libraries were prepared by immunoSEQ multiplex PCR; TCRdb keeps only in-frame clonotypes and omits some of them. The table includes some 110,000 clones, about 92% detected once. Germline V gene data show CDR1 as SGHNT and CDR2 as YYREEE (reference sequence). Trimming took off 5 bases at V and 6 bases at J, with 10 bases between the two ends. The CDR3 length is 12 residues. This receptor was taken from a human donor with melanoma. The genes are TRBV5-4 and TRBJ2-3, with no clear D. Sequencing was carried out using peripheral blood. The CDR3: CASRGSADTQYF. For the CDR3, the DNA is TGTGCCAGCAGGGGAAGCGCGGATACGCAGTATTTT.